This TCR beta chain was captured by sequencing in a study of T-cell reconstitution after alpha-beta-depleted transplantation in children. The V end was cut by 3 bases, the J end by 0 bases, with 15 bases between. Germline V gene sequence: CDR1 ENHRY, CDR2 SYGVKD. This CDR3 region has 16 residues. This clonotype was found many times. Unique molecular identifiers were built into the TCRbeta library. MiXCR was run by TCRdb on the PCR reads, yielding one entry per CDR3 protein. The sample includes some 640,000 distinct CDR3 sequences, approximately 15% of them seen just once. The chain uses TRBV10-3 and TRBJ2-7, with D perhaps TRBD2 (6 bases). The material was PBMCs from the stem cell graft donor, obtained from the stem cell graft. This receptor was identified in a human donor who donated a stem cell graft to a child with acute myeloid leukemia. The CDR3 here is CAISDSGGVTSYEQYF. The CDR3 DNA is TGTGCCATCAGTGACTCCGGCGGGGTCACCTCCTACGAGCAGTACTTC.